This TCR beta chain was profiled in a study of blood T cells in healthy people across ages. Notes on the study in general: As age increased, TCR beta diversity per million T cells fell in a roughly linear fashion. A strong correlation was seen between TCR beta diversity and naive T cell percentage. Any conclusive comparison of naive versus antigen-experienced cells was prevented by using unsorted PBMCs. It was the long-lived donors that had more naive CD4+ cells and higher diversity than aged donors.

The use of a sample-barcoded 5' primer and a J-beta primer mix characterized a second PCR of roughly 7 to 11 cycles. MiXCR, applied by TCRdb to the 5' RACE reads, yields one record per CDR3 protein. The profile shows about 940,000 distinct CDR3 sequences, roughly 43% of them singletons. Comments on this clonotype: Its antigen remains unidentified.

The CDR3 extends over 15 amino acids. Trimming removed 4 bases from V and 5 bases from J, with 14 bases in between. CDR1 is MNHEY and CDR2 is SVGAGI in the germline V gene. Material for sequencing was blood. The rearrangement uses TRBV6-5 and TRBJ1-4; D may be TRBD1 (6 bases). The source of this sequence is a man aged 25-40 years in good health. This CDR3 reads CASSSDSVVNEKLFF. CDR3 DNA: TGTGCCAGCAGTTCGGACAGTGTTGTGAATGAAAAACTGTTTTTT.